One and the same sample provided the 6 T cell receptor beta chains below, sequenced in a study of blood T cell repertoires in COVID-19. Method: immunoSEQ multiplex PCR; TCRdb's copy keeps in-frame clones and lacks some. The sample records 150,000 to 200,000 clones, 88% being singletons. The sample was peripheral blood. The receptor source for this set is a human donor in a cohort sampled during active COVID-19.

The chain recombines TRBV5-1 with TRBJ2-7, with 8 bases lining up with TRBD2. The CDR3 runs 16 residues. Germline CDR1 reads SGHRS; CDR2 reads YFSETQ. V dropped 7 bases and J dropped 0; count of bases not matched to a gene: 12. In nucleotides, the CDR3 is TGCGCCAGCCGACCTAGTGGGACTAGAAACTCCTACGAGCAGTACTTC. Translating gives CASRPSGTRNSYEQYF.

The chain is built from TRBV5-1 and TRBJ2-1; 13 bases match TRBD2. The CDR3 spans 17 residues. V was pared by 6 bases and J by 6 bases, with 12 bases of the junction left unmatched. The germline gives CDR1 SGHRS, CDR2 YFSETQ. CDR3 sequence (DNA): TGCGCCAGCACCACGACTAGCGGGGGGCCCCTTCTCAATGAGCAGTTCTTC. Amino acids: CASTTTSGGPLLNEQFF.

The genes are TRBV2 and TRBJ2-5; 9 bases fit TRBD1. Germline assignment: CDR1 SNHLY and CDR2 FYNNEI. This CDR3 is 15 amino acids long. The ends lost 6 bases at V and 5 bases at J; junction bases unmatched: 10. The CDR3 nucleotides read TGTGCCAGCAGAGAGACAGGGGGAGGTAGGGAGACCCAGTACTTC. Translated, it gives CASRETGGGRETQYF.

This chain connects TRBV5-5 to TRBJ2-1; no firm D call. The germline V and J ends were trimmed by 3 bases and 0 bases, with 10 bases remaining between them. CDR3 size: 15 residues. Germline V CDR1 and CDR2: SGHKS, YYEKEE (reference sequence). Written as DNA, the CDR3 is TGTGCCAGCAGCTCTAGTCTTGGCTCCTACAATGAGCAGTTCTTC. Its translation: CASSSSLGSYNEQFF.

DNA for the CDR3: TGTGCCAGCAGCCGATCCGGGACTAGAAGGGACCATGAGCAGTTCTTC. This gives the protein CASSRSGTRRDHEQFF. The V gene is TRBV11-2, the J gene TRBJ2-1; TRBD2 agrees at 8 bases. Germline values: CDR1 SGHAT, CDR2 FQNNGV. With 5 bases clipped from V and 8 bases from J, the junction kept 14 bases outside the gene matches. The CDR3 covers 16 residues.

As to this clone: The same CDR3 is also encoded by other DNA sequences in this sample. The J gene is TRBJ1-2, the V gene TRBV5-1; 7 bases align to TRBD1. The length of the CDR3 is 14 residues. Trimming at V came to 0 bases and at J to 2 bases, leaving 1 base not matched to a gene. Germline assignment: CDR1 SGHRS and CDR2 YFSETQ. The chain's CDR3 is CASSLGQGNYGYTF. CDR3 nucleotide sequence: TGCGCCAGCAGCTTGGGACAGGGAAACTATGGCTACACCTTC.